Listed below are T cell receptor beta chains from one sample, sequenced in a study of shared clonotypes between healthy human individuals. This table comes from immunoSEQ multiplex PCR, and its TCRdb copy is limited to in-frame clones, with some not included. Of some 500,000 clones in the sample, approximately 95% were seen once. Sequenced input: naive CD4+ T cells sorted from blood. Receptor source: a woman younger than 45 in good health. The CDR3 runs from the conserved cysteine through the conserved F or W.

V	J	CDR3
TRBV18	TRBJ1-1	CASSPTGNTEAFF
TRBV5-1	.	CASSLASGIYEQYF
TRBV5-1	TRBJ2-3	CASSVGQGATDTQYF
TRBV9	TRBJ2-1	CASSYIGTSGNNEQFF
TRBV28	TRBJ2-1	CASSWDLAGGGDNEQFF
TRBV5-1	TRBJ2-2	CASSSSGLAGGYAGELFF
TRBV5-4	TRBJ2-3	CASRSGTGSDTQYF
TRBV5-4	TRBJ2-3	CASSLISRSTDTQYF
TRBV5-1	TRBJ2-2	CASSSQAGSTGELFF
TRBV6-1	TRBJ1-1	CADSALSLTEAFF
TRBV5-8	TRBJ2-5	CASSPDYKRTQYF
TRBV7-9	TRBJ2-2	CASSLGTINTGELFF
TRBV6-5	TRBJ1-2	CASSYGGFGYGYTF
TRBV5-1	TRBJ1-1	CASSLFGGLNTEAFF
TRBV25-1	TRBJ1-2	CASSGSGVIGYTF
TRBV5-6	TRBJ2-5	CASSLFPGGMEEQYF
TRBV28	TRBJ2-5	CASSPTLAGYGKETQYF
TRBV7-9	TRBJ1-5	CASSHTGSNQPQHF
TRBV18	TRBJ2-5	CASSPTRDRVETQYF
TRBV30	TRBJ2-7	CAWSVASTYEQYF
TRBV2	TRBJ2-4	CASSDPRGAKNIQYF
TRBV5-4	TRBJ2-2	CASEAGANTGELFF
TRBV18	TRBJ2-7	CASSPSRGTGSYEQYF
TRBV18	TRBJ1-4	CASSRLQGGDEKLFF
TRBV28	TRBJ1-5	CASLDRDNQPQHF
TRBV28	TRBJ2-7	CASRETTTGEQYF
TRBV28	TRBJ1-3	CASSLRVGQGALGNTIYF
TRBV27	TRBJ2-2	CASSLMGANTGELFF
TRBV10-2	TRBJ2-1	CASYGPGLAGGEQFF
TRBV27	TRBJ2-4	CASTRSPSGTTQNIQYF
TRBV6-6	TRBJ2-2	CASSLVGTENTGELFF
TRBV7-2	TRBJ2-7	CASSLEGRTGRFEQYF
TRBV18	TRBJ2-7	CASSPREGAIYEQYF
TRBV5-3	TRBJ2-7	CASSWYASISYEQYF
TRBV28	TRBJ2-3	CASSNVPDTQYF
TRBV28	TRBJ1-2	CASSNYGYTF
TRBV7-9	TRBJ2-3	CASSYPGSIF
TRBV27	TRBJ2-5	CASMDRGHLGETQYF
TRBV2	TRBJ2-1	CASRGVTSGNEQFF
TRBV9	TRBJ1-1	CASSVGPGQTNTEAFF
TRBV2	TRBJ2-7	CASNLTGSYEQYF
TRBV5-8	TRBJ2-1	CASSLAHDREQFF
TRBV16	TRBJ2-7	CASSGTGASDYEQYF
TRBV18	TRBJ2-3	CASSLSTDTQYF
TRBV6-1	TRBJ2-7	CASKSQGPYEQYF
TRBV6-1	TRBJ2-7	CASSARDREKAEQYF
TRBV30	TRBJ2-5	CAWSTGTGAPPREYF
TRBV6-5	TRBJ2-2	CASSYGTSDTGELFF
TRBV7-9	TRBJ2-3	CASSVSDTQYF
TRBV19	TRBJ1-5	CASSIPGQGNQPQHF
TRBV28	TRBJ2-5	CASSLPRGYQETQYF
TRBV25-1	TRBJ1-5	CASSDHQPQHF
TRBV6-1	TRBJ1-5	CASSEQTGNQPQHF
TRBV18	TRBJ1-3	CASSPSAGLRSGNTIYF
TRBV29-1	TRBJ2-6	CSVGTGRTGANVLTF
TRBV19	TRBJ1-1	CASSSQGGNTEAFF
TRBV21-1	TRBJ1-6	CASSRGSPLHF